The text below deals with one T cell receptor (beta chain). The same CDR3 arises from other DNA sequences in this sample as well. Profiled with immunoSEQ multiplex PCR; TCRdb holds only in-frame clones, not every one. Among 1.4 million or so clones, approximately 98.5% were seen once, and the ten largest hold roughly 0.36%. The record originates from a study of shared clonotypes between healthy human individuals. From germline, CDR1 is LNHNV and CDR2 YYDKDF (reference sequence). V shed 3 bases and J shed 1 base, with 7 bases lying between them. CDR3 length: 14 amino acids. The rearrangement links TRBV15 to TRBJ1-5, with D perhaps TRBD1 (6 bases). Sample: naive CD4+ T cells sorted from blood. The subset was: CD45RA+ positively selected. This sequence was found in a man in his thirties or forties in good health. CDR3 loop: CATSRDRSNQPQHF. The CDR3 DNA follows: TGTGCCACCAGCAGGGACAGAAGCAATCAGCCCCAGCATTTT.